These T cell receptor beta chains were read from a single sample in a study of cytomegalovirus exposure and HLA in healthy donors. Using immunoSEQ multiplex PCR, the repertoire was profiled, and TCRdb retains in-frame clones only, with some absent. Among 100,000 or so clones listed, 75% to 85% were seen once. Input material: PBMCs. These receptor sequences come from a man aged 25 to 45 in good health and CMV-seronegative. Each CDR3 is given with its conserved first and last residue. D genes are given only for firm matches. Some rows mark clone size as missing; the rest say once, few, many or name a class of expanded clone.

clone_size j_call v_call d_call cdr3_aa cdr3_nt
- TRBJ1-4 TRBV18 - CASSPYGNTNEKLFF TGTGCCAGCTCACCCTACGGGAATACTAATGAAAAACTGTTTTTT
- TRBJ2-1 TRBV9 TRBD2 CASSVDYGGGGEQFF TGTGCCAGCAGCGTAGATTATGGCGGGGGGGGTGAGCAGTTCTTC
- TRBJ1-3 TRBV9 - CASSVTGSGNTIYF TGTGCCAGCAGCGTAACAGGCTCTGGAAACACCATATATTTT
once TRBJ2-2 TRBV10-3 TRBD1 CAISNPGQGNTGELFF TGTGCCATCAGCAATCCGGGACAGGGGAACACCGGGGAGCTGTTTTTT
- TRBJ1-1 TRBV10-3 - CAIRDYGGPEGTEAFF TGTGCCATCAGGGACTACGGAGGTCCTGAAGGGACTGAAGCTTTCTTT
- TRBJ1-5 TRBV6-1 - CASSLNGAEDQPQHF TGTGCCAGCAGCCTCAATGGGGCCGAGGATCAGCCCCAGCATTTT
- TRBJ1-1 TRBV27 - CASSLAPGRTEAFF TGTGCCAGCAGTTTAGCTCCGGGAAGGACTGAAGCTTTCTTT
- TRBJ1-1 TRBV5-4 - CASSLDEGEAFF TGTGCCAGCAGCTTGGACGAGGGTGAAGCTTTCTTT
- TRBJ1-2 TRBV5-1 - CASSPQTANYGYTF TGCGCCAGCAGCCCACAAACAGCTAACTATGGCTACACCTTC
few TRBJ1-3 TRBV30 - CAWSSLGREYF TGTGCCTGGAGTTCCCTAGGCAGGGAATATTTT
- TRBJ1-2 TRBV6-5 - CASSYSAGAQTYGYTF TGTGCCAGCAGTTACTCAGCAGGGGCCCAAACCTATGGCTACACCTTC
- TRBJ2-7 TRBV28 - CASSEVSYEQYF TGTGCCAGCAGTGAGGTCAGTTACGAGCAGTACTTC
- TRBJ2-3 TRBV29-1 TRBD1 CSATDRGLRQYF TGCAGCGCTACGGACAGGGGGCTAAGGCAGTATTTT
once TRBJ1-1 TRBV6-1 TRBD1 CASSALFGTGGAKTEAFF TGTGCCAGCAGTGCGCTGTTCGGGACAGGGGGCGCGAAGACTGAAGCTTTCTTT
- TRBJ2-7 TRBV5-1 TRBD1 CASSQQPPGQGVYEQYF TGCGCCAGCAGCCAACAGCCGCCGGGACAGGGGGTCTACGAGCAGTACTTC
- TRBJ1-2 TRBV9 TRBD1 CASSVGTGNTGGYTF TGTGCCAGCAGCGTAGGGACAGGCAACACGGGTGGCTACACCTTC
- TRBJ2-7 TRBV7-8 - CASSFGRDRSYEQYF TGTGCCAGCAGCTTTGGGCGGGATCGTTCCTACGAGCAGTACTTC
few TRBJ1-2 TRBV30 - CAWEGIGGGYTF TGTGCCTGGGAAGGAATCGGGGGTGGCTACACCTTC
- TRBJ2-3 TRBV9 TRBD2 CASSVGETSGRATDTQYF TGTGCCAGCAGCGTAGGGGAGACTAGCGGGCGGGCCACAGATACGCAGTATTTT
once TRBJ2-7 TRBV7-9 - CASTNTGKGEQYF TGTGCCAGCACCAATACAGGGAAAGGCGAGCAGTACTTC
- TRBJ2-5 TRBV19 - CASSRYGGGQETQYF TGTGCCAGTAGCCGCTACGGTGGTGGGCAGGAGACCCAGTACTTC
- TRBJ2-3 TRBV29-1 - CSGGADLDTQYF TGCAGTGGGGGGGCGGATCTAGATACGCAGTATTTT
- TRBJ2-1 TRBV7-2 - CASSLDPGVVNEQFF TGTGCCAGCAGCTTAGATCCGGGGGTTGTTAATGAGCAGTTCTTC
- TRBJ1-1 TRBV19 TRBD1 CASSIPGQGGTEAFF TGTGCCAGTAGTATCCCGGGACAGGGGGGAACTGAAGCTTTCTTT
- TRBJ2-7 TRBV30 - CAWSASRVGYEQYF TGTGCCTGGAGTGCCAGCAGGGTGGGCTACGAGCAGTACTTC
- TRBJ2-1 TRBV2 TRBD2 CASSPWTSGRGDEQFF TGTGCCAGCAGTCCCTGGACTAGCGGGAGAGGTGATGAGCAGTTCTTC
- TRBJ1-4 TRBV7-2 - CASSLDSPDGEKLFF TGTGCCAGCAGCTTAGACAGCCCGGATGGTGAAAAACTGTTTTTT
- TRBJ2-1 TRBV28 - CASSGKREQFF TGTGCCAGCAGCGGCAAGCGGGAGCAGTTCTTC
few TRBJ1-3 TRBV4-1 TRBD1 CASSRGLGQVSGNTIYF TGCGCCAGCAGCCGGGGATTGGGACAGGTCTCTGGAAACACCATATATTTT
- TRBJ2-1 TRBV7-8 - CASSSQGNEQFF TGTGCCAGCAGCTCTCAGGGGAATGAGCAGTTCTTC
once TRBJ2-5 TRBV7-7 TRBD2 CASSLGPPRGGLETQYF TGTGCCAGCAGCTTAGGCCCCCCCCGGGGGGGCCTAGAGACCCAGTACTTC
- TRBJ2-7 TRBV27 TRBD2 CASSTSGRAGEQYF TGTGCCAGCAGTACCAGCGGGAGGGCTGGGGAGCAGTACTTC
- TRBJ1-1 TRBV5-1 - CASSLDGTEAFF TGCGCCAGCAGCTTGGACGGCACTGAAGCTTTCTTT
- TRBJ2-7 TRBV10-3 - CAISDSRELSSYEQYF TGTGCCATCAGTGATAGTAGGGAGCTTAGCTCCTACGAGCAGTACTTC
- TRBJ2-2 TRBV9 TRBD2 CASSVAGLAGSGELFF TGTGCCAGCAGCGTAGCAGGACTAGCGGGATCCGGGGAGCTGTTTTTT
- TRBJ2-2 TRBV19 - CASSFSGEGTGELFF TGTGCCAGTAGTTTCTCAGGGGAGGGCACCGGGGAGCTGTTTTTT
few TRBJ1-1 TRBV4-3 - CASSQDPGVNTEAFF TGCGCCAGCAGCCAAGACCCAGGGGTGAACACTGAAGCTTTCTTT
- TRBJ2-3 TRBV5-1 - CASSPSTDTQYF TGCGCCAGCAGTCCTAGCACAGATACGCAGTATTTT
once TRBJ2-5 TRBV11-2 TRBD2 CASQIGTSGAWETQYF TGTGCCAGCCAAATTGGGACTAGCGGGGCGTGGGAGACCCAGTACTTC
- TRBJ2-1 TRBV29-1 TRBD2 CSVDEAGGESEQFF TGCAGCGTTGATGAAGCGGGGGGAGAGTCTGAGCAGTTCTTC
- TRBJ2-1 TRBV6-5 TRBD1 CASSSGQGRNEQFF TGTGCCAGCAGTTCCGGACAGGGGCGGAATGAGCAGTTCTTC
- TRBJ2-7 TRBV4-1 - CASSQPHGEEQYF TGCGCCAGCAGCCAGCCCCACGGGGAAGAGCAGTACTTC
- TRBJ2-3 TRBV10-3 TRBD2 CAISGDLSRGGVVDTQYF TGTGCCATCAGCGGGGACCTCTCACGGGGGGGCGTTGTGGATACGCAGTATTTT
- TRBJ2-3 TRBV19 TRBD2 CASSRAGGPDTQYF TGTGCCAGTAGTAGGGCGGGGGGCCCAGATACGCAGTATTTT
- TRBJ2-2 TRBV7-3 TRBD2 CASSPEGLAGNTGELFF TGTGCCAGCAGCCCGGAAGGGCTAGCGGGAAACACCGGGGAGCTGTTTTTT
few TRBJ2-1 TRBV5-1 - CASSFHPGVNEQFF TGCGCCAGCAGCTTTCATCCGGGAGTTAATGAGCAGTTCTTC
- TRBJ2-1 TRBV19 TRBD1 CASSIRYAHQGASNEQFF TGTGCCAGTAGTATTAGGTACGCTCATCAGGGGGCCAGCAATGAGCAGTTCTTC
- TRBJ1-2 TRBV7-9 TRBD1 CASSLVGTANYGYTF TGTGCCAGCAGCTTAGTAGGGACAGCTAACTATGGCTACACCTTC
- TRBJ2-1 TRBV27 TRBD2 CASSSGLAGGTNEQFF TGTGCCAGCAGTTCGGGACTAGCGGGAGGGACCAATGAGCAGTTCTTC
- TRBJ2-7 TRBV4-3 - CASSQEAESEQYF TGCGCCAGCAGCCAAGAAGCCGAGAGCGAGCAGTACTTC
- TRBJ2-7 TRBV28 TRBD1 CASSWGGQDYEQYF TGTGCCAGCAGTTGGGGCGGACAGGACTACGAGCAGTACTTC
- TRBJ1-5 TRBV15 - CATSNTGINQPQHF TGTGCCACCAGCAATACAGGGATTAATCAGCCCCAGCATTTT
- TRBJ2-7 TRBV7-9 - CSSGVRIYEQYF TGTTCCAGCGGAGTTCGGATCTACGAGCAGTACTTC
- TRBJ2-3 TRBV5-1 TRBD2 CASSLGPLAGGRGDTQYF TGCGCCAGCAGCTTGGGGCCACTAGCGGGAGGGCGAGGAGATACGCAGTATTTT
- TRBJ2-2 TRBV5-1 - CASSLAVSSGELFF TGCGCCAGCAGCTTGGCCGTGAGCTCCGGGGAGCTGTTTTTT
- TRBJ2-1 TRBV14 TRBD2 CASSLGLAGERNNEQFF TGTGCCAGCAGCCTCGGACTAGCGGGAGAACGAAACAATGAGCAGTTCTTC
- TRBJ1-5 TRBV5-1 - CASSPDNGNQPQHF TGCGCCAGCAGCCCGGACAATGGCAATCAGCCCCAGCATTTT
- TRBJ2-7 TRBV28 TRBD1 CASQGQPGYEQYF TGTGCCAGCCAGGGACAGCCCGGATACGAGCAGTACTTC